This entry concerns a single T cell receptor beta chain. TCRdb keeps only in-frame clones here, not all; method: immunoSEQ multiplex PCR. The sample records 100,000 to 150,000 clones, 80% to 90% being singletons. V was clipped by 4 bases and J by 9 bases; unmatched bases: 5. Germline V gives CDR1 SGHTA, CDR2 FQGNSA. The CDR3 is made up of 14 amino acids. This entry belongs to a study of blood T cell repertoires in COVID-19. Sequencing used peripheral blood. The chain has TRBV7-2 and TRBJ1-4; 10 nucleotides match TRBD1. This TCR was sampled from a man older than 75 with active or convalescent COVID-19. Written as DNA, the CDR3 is TGTGCCAGCAGCTCCGGGACAGGGGTACAAAAACTGTTTTTT. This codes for CASSSGTGVQKLFF.